Below, 12 T cell receptor beta chains from the same sample are listed, as sequenced in a study of low-dose radiotherapy and immunotherapy resistance in tumors (dated by TCRdb to between 2021 and 2022). Sequencing instrument: Illumina HiSeq 2500. Superscript III and a set of TRAV- and TRBV-specific primers were used to synthesize first-strand cDNA, so that both TCRalpha and TCRbeta chains were covered. TCRs were amplified with Phusion for around 20 PCR cycles, with a constant-region primer paired with the adapter attached to the V primers. The public sequencing data were trimmed at Q25 with fastp and processed into clonotypes with MiXCR by TCRdb, which kept only in-frame beta chains. Duplicate CDR3 protein sequences are folded into a single record with the most common DNA and genes. Across this sample there are under 110,000 distinct CDR3 sequences, with 20% to 25% seen only once. Over 4% of the sample goes to the ten largest clones.

The time point label for this specimen denotes: after trial treatment. This specimen's treatment or condition label, per the study, means: LDRT plus nivolumab, ipilimumab, low-dose cyclophosphamide and aspirin (RACIN trial). The starting material was PBMCs, obtained after low-dose radiotherapy plus immunotherapy. The receptors come from a male donor with prostate cancer.

As concerns this clonotype: The likely explanation is a read error, given a far larger clone one base away. The V call is TRBV20-1, the J call TRBJ2-1, with 8 positions matching TRBD2. V dropped 0 bases and J dropped 9; count of bases not matched to a gene: 13. The CDR3 loop spans 16 amino acids. Germline lookup yields CDR1 DFQATT and CDR2 SNEGSKA (reference sequence). CDR3 amino acids: CSARDLIGGGRPEQFF. The CDR3 DNA sequence: TGCAGTGCTAGAGATCTGATTGGCGGGGGGAGGCCTGAGCAGTTCTTC.

The V call is TRBV28, the J call TRBJ1-6, with 7 nucleotides matching TRBD1. J was trimmed by 9 bases and V by 5 bases; bases with no gene match: 7. From germline, CDR1 is MDHEN and CDR2 SYDVKM. CDR3 size: 14 residues. CDR3 region: CASSPTGAGSPLHF. CDR3 in DNA: TGTGCCAGCAGTCCCACAGGGGCAGGTTCACCCCTCCACTTT.

A few counts support this clonotype. The V call is TRBV14, the J call TRBJ1-1, with TRBD1 as a possible D gene (6 bases). V was shortened by 1 base and J by 13 bases, with 16 bases between the two germline ends. This CDR3 has 13 amino acids. Germline V gene lookup returns CDR1 SGHDN and CDR2 FVKESK. The CDR3 protein is CASSQGTDFLGFF. The CDR3 DNA reads as TGTGCCAGCAGCCAAGGGACAGATTTTCTTGGTTTCTTT.

This clonotype has ten or more counts. The chain links TRBV5-4 to TRBJ2-5, with TRBD2 matching 8 bases. The CDR3 has 15 residues. The J segment lost 2 bases and the V segment lost 4 bases, leaving 7 bases of the junction unmatched. Germline V gene lookup returns CDR1 SGHNT and CDR2 YYREEE (reference sequence). DNA of the CDR3: TGTGCCAGCAGCCAAGCGGGGGAGCCTCAAGAGACCCAGTACTTC. It yields the protein CASSQAGEPQETQYF.

This clonotype occurred many times. V and J are TRBV19 and TRBJ2-1; D gene ambiguous. The CDR3 length is 13 residues. Trimming left V 1 base short and J 5 bases short, with 6 bases between. The germline gives CDR1 LNHDA, CDR2 SQIVND (reference sequence). For the CDR3, the DNA is TGTGCCAGTAGTATAGGGGGTAACAATGAGCAGTTCTTC. It codes for CASSIGGNNEQFF.

In its sample, this clonotype was seen many times. V gene TRBV24-1 combines with J gene TRBJ2-5; 7 bases agree with TRBD1. V lost 11 bases to trimming and J lost 3 bases; unmatched junction nucleotides: 5. Germline V gives CDR1 KGHDR, CDR2 SFDVKD. The CDR3 covers 12 residues. CDR3 amino acids: CASNDREETQYF. The CDR3 DNA reads as TGTGCCAGCAACGACAGGGAAGAGACCCAGTACTTC.

At least ten counts were recorded for this clonotype. The CDR3 spells CASGSQRAWTGELFF. In nucleotides, the CDR3 is TGTGCCAGCGGCAGCCAGCGGGCGTGGACCGGGGAGCTGTTTTTT. This chain links TRBV2 with TRBJ2-2; maybe TRBD2 (6 bases). Trimming took 8 bases from V and 5 from J, leaving 18 bases between them. Germline V CDR1 and CDR2: SNHLY, FYNNEI. The CDR3 totals 15 residues. Combining the CDR3 with reference TRBV2 and TRBJ2-2 gives the whole variable domain EPEVTQTPSHQVTQMGQEVILRCVPISNHLYFYWYRQILGQKVEFLVSFYNNEISEKSEIFDDQFSVERPDGSNFTLKIRSTKLEDSAMYFCASGSQRAWTGELFFGEGSRLTVL.

This clonotype was counted many times. This sequence joins TRBV12-5 and TRBJ2-1; 14 nucleotides match TRBD2. Trimming took 9 bases from V and 7 from J; bases not matched to a gene: 5. This CDR3 is 14 amino acids long. Germline values: CDR1 LGHNT, CDR2 FRNRAP. In nucleotides, the CDR3 is TGTGCTAGCGGGACTAGCGGGGGCCTTAATGAGCAGTTCTTC. Translation: CASGTSGGLNEQFF.

This clonotype showed up many times. The rearrangement links TRBV6-2 or TRBV6-3 to TRBJ1-5; D gene unclear. The V gene's germline CDR1 is MNHEY and CDR2 SVGEGT. V shed 7 bases and J shed 4 bases, with 14 bases lying between them. This CDR3 has 14 amino acids. Here the CDR3 reads CASNEMQGNQPQHF. CDR3 in DNA: TGTGCCAGCAACGAAATGCAAGGTAATCAGCCCCAGCATTTT.

This clonotype appeared many times. CDR3 sequence reads: CASSYVGRRTDTQYF. CDR3 in DNA: TGTGCCAGCAGTTACGTGGGGAGGCGCACAGATACGCAGTATTTT. The chain is built from TRBV28 and TRBJ2-3; perhaps TRBD2 as D (6 bases). Trimming took off 4 bases at V and 1 base at J, with 12 bases between the two ends. This CDR3 comprises 15 residues. Germline CDR1 and CDR2: MDHEN and SYDVKM. The entire variable domain, with the rest obtained from reference TRBV28 and TRBJ2-3, is as follows: DVKVTQSSRYLVKRTGEKVFLECVQDMDHENMFWYRQDPGLGLRLIYFSYDVKMKEKGDIPEGYSVSREKKERFSLILESASTNQTSMYLCASSYVGRRTDTQYFGPGTRLTVL.

This clonotype was observed at least ten times. J is TRBJ2-2 and V is TRBV9; D perhaps matches TRBD1 (6 bases). CDR1 and CDR2 (germline): SGDLS, YYNGEE. This CDR3 is 16 amino acids long. The V and J ends lost 2 bases and 1 base respectively, with 12 bases between them. The CDR3 bases are TGTGCCAGCAGCGTTAATAGGGGGAAGAACACCGGGGAGCTGTTTTTT. It translates to CASSVNRGKNTGELFF.

This clonotype was counted many times. This chain connects TRBV5-1 to TRBJ2-1; D gene uncertain. Trimming stripped 0 bases from V and 5 bases from J, with 3 bases between. The CDR3 is 12 amino acids. The germline gives CDR1 SGHRS, CDR2 YFSETQ. The DNA for the CDR3 is TGCGCCAGCAGCTTGGACCACAATGAGCAGTTCTTC. Translating it yields CASSLDHNEQFF.